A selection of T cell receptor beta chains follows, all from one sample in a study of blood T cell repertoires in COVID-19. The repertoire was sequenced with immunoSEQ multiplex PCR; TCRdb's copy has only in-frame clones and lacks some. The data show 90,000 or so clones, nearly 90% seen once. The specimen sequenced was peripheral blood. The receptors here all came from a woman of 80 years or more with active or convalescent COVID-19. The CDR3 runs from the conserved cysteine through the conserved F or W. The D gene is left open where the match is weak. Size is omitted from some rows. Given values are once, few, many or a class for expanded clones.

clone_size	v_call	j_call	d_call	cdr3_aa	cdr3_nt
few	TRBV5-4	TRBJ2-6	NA	CASSSPGKSAGANVLTF	TGTGCCAGCAGCTCCCCAGGGAAGAGTGCTGGGGCCAACGTCCTGACTTTC
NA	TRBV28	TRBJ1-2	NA	CAVGRGDKYGYTF	TGTGCCGTTGGGAGGGGGGACAAGTATGGCTACACCTTC
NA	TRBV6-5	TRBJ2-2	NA	CASSSLAGAAGELFF	TGTGCCAGCAGTTCCCTGGCGGGGGCAGCCGGGGAGCTGTTTTTT
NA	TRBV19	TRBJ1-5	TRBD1	CASSIRDRGRNQPQHF	TGTGCCAGTAGTATCCGGGACAGGGGACGCAATCAGCCCCAGCATTTT
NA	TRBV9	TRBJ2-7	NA	CASSVGLASEQYF	TGTGCCAGCAGCGTAGGGCTAGCGAGCGAGCAGTACTTC
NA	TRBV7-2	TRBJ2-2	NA	CASSSTGNTGELFF	TGTGCCAGCAGCTCAACAGGGAACACCGGGGAGCTGTTTTTT
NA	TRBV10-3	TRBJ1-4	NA	CAARRGEGEKLFF	TGTGCCGCCCGACGGGGGGAAGGTGAAAAACTGTTTTTT
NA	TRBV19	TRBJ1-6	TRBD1	CASSIKGQVDSPLHF	TGTGCCAGTAGTATCAAGGGACAGGTGGATTCACCCCTCCACTTT
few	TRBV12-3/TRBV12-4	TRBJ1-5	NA	CASSLMAQPQHF	TGTGCCAGCAGTTTAATGGCTCAGCCCCAGCATTTT
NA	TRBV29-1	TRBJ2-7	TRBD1	CSAAGQGRFYEQYF	TGCAGCGCCGCAGGACAGGGAAGATTCTACGAGCAGTACTTC
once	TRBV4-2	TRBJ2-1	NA	CASSHARLNEQFF	TGTGCCAGCAGCCACGCTAGGCTGAATGAGCAGTTCTTC
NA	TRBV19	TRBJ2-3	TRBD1	CASSASWDRRTDTQYF	TGTGCCAGTAGTGCTAGCTGGGACAGACGCACAGATACGCAGTATTTT
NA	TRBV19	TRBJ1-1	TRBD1	CASSVQGVDTEAFF	TGTGCCAGTAGTGTTCAGGGGGTCGACACTGAAGCTTTCTTT
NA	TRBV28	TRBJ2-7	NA	CASTQDLTYEQYF	TGTGCCAGCACCCAGGACTTGACCTACGAGCAGTACTTC
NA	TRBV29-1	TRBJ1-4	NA	CSVVGGGDSPFGKLFF	TGCAGCGTTGTGGGGGGTGGGGACTCGCCTTTTGGGAAACTGTTTTTT
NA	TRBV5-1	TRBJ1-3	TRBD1	CASSLGTGGPGNTIYF	TGCGCCAGCAGCTTGGGGACAGGGGGCCCTGGAAACACCATATATTTT
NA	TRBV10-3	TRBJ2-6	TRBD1	CAISGGQGSSGANVLTF	TGTGCCATCAGTGGTGGACAGGGAAGCTCTGGGGCCAACGTCCTGACTTTC
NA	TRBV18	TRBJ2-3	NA	CASSPSGDRDTQYF	TGTGCCAGCTCACCCTCAGGGGATAGAGATACGCAGTATTTT
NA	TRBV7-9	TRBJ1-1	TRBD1	CASSPGQGAGTEAFF	TGTGCCAGCAGCCCGGGACAGGGGGCTGGAACTGAAGCTTTCTTT
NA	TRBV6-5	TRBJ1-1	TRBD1	CASRGTGTNTEAFF	TGTGCCAGCAGGGGGACAGGGACGAACACTGAAGCTTTCTTT
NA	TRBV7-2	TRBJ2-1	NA	CASSWGQGSYNEQFF	TGTGCCAGCAGCTGGGGGCAGGGCTCATACAATGAGCAGTTCTTC
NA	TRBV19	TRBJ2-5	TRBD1	CASSMTGYQETQYF	TGTGCCAGTAGTATGACAGGGTACCAAGAGACCCAGTACTTC
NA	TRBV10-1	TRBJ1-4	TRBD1	CASSHRGGNEKLFF	TGCGCCAGCAGCCACAGGGGTGGTAATGAAAAACTGTTTTTT
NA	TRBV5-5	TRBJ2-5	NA	CASSLEGTPEETQYF	TGTGCCAGCAGCTTGGAGGGGACTCCGGAAGAGACCCAGTACTTC
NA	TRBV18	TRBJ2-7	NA	CASSPTSESYEQYF	TGTGCCAGCTCACCAACAAGCGAATCCTACGAGCAGTACTTC
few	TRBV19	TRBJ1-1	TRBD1	CASSLRQGSEAFF	TGTGCCAGTAGTTTAAGACAGGGCTCTGAAGCTTTCTTT
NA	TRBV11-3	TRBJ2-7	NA	CASSLGGLASFEQYF	TGTGCCAGCAGCTTAGGAGGTTTAGCTTCGTTCGAGCAGTACTTC
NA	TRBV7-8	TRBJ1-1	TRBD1	CASSGYRGSNTEAFF	TGTGCCAGCAGCGGATACAGGGGCTCGAACACTGAAGCTTTCTTT
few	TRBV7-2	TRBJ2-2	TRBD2	CASSFWTSPLTGELFF	TGTGCCAGCAGCTTTTGGACTAGCCCATTGACCGGGGAGCTGTTTTTT
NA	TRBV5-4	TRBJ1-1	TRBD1	CASSSAAGQGAEAFF	TGTGCCAGCAGCTCCGCGGCGGGACAGGGGGCTGAAGCTTTCTTT